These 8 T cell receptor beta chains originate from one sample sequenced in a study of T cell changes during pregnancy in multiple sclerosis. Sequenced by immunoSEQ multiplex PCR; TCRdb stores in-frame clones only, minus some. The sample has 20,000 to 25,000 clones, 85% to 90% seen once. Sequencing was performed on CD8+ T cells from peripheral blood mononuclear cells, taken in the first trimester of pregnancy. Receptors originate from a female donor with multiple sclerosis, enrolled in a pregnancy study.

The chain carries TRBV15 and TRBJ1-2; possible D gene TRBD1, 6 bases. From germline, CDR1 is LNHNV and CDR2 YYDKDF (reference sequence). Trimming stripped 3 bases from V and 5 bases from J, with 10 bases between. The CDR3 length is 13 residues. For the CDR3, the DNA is TGTGCCACCAGCAGTGAGGGGGATTATGGCTACACCTTC. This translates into CATSSEGDYGYTF. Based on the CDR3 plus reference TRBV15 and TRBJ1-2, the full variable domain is DAMVIQNPRYQVTQFGKPVTLSCSQTLNHNVMYWYQQKSSQAPKLLFHYYDKDFNNEADTPDNFQSRRPNTSFCFLDIRSPGLGDTAMYLCATSSEGDYGYTFGSGTRLTVV.

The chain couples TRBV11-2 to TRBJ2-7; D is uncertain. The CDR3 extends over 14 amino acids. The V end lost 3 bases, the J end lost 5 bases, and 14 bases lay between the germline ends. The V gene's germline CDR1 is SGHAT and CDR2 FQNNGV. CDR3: CASSFINRMHEQYF. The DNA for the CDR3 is TGTGCCAGCAGCTTCATTAACAGAATGCACGAGCAGTACTTC.

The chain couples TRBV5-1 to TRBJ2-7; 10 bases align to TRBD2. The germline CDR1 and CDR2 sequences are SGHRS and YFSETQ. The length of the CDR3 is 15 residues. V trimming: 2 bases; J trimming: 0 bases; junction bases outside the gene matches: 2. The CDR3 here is CASSFASGSSYEQYF. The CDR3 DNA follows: TGCGCCAGCAGCTTTGCTAGCGGGAGCTCCTACGAGCAGTACTTC.

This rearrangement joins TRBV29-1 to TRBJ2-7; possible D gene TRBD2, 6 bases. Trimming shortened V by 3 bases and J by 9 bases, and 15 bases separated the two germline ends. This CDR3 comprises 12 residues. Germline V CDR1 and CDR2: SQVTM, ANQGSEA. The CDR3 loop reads CSVEGDFQRQYF. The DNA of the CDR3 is TGCAGCGTTGAGGGGGACTTCCAGAGGCAGTACTTC.

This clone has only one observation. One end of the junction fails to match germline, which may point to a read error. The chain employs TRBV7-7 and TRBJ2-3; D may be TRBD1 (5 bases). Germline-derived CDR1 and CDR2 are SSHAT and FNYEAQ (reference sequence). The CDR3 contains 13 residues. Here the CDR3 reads CASSSGPTDTQYF. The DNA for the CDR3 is TGTGCTAGCAGCTCAGGGCCCACAGATACGCAGTATTTT.

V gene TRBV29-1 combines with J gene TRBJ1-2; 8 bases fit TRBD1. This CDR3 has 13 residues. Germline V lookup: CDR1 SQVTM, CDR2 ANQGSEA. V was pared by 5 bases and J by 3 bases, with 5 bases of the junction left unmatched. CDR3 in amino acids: CSVYPTGDYGYTF. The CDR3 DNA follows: TGCAGCGTTTATCCGACAGGGGACTATGGCTACACCTTC.

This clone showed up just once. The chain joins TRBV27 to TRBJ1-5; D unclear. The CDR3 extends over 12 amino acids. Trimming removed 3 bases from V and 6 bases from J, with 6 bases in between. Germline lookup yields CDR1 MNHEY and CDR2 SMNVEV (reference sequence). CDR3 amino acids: CASSFAGQPQHF. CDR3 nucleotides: TGTGCCAGCAGTTTCGCCGGTCAGCCCCAGCATTTT.

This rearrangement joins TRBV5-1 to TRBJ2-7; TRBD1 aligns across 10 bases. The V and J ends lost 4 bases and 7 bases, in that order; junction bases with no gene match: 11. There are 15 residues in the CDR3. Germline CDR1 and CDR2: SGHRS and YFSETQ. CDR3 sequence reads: CASSLRQGATGEQYF. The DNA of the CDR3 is TGCGCCAGCAGCCTACGACAGGGGGCGACAGGAGAGCAGTACTTC. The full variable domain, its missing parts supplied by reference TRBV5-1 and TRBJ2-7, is KAGVTQTPRYLIKTRGQQVTLSCSPISGHRSVSWYQQTPGQGLQFLFEYFSETQRNKGNFPGRFSGRQFSNSRSEMNVSTLELGDSALYLCASSLRQGATGEQYFGPGTRLTVT.